Detailed here is one T cell receptor (beta chain). Methods used by the authors: Amplification of reference gene primers provided the estimated nucleated cell counts. Assay used: immunoSEQ multiplex PCR; TCRdb lists only in-frame clones, some missing. Clonal size and the V and J genes are those of that table, whereas D and trimming came from the DNA. The data hold around 99,000 clones, with 83% observed a single time. This record belongs to a study of blood T cell repertoires in COVID-19. Looking at the study overall: PBMCs, B-cell-depleted T cells, or T cells provided the cDNA or gDNA that made up the material.

The CDR3 has 11 amino acids. Germline V gene lookup returns CDR1 MNHEY and CDR2 SVGAGI. V lost 6 bases and J lost 4, with 6 bases in between. The receptor was isolated from a woman in her fifties or sixties with acute or convalescent COVID-19. Sequenced material: peripheral blood. This chain joins TRBV6-5 and TRBJ1-2; D not resolved. This chain's CDR3 is CASSAGYGYTF. The CDR3 DNA is TGTGCCAGCAGCGCAGGCTATGGCTACACCTTC.